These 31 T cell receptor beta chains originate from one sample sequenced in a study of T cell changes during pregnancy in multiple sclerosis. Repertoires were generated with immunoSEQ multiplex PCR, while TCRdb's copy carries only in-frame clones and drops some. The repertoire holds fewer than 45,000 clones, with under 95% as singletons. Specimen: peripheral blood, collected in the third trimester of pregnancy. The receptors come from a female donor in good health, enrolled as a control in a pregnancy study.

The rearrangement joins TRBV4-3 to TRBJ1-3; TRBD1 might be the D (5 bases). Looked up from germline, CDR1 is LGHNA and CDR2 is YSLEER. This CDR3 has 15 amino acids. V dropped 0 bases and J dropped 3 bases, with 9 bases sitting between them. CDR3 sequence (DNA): TGCGCCAGCAGCCAAGATGCAGGGAATGGAAACACCATATATTTT. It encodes CASSQDAGNGNTIYF.

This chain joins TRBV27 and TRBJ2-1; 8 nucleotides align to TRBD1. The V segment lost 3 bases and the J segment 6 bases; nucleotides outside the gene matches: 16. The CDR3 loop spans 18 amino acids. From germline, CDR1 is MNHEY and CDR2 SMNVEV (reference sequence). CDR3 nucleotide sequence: TGTGCCAGCAGTTTGCCTCCGCCACAGGGGGGATCGGCCAATGAGCAGTTCTTC. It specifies CASSLPPPQGGSANEQFF.

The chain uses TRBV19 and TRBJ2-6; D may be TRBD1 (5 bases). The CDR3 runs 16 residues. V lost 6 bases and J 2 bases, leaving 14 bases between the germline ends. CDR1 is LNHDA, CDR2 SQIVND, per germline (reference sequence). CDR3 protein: CASSGRVGAGANVLTF. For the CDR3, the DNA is TGTGCCAGTAGCGGCAGGGTAGGCGCTGGGGCCAACGTCCTGACTTTC. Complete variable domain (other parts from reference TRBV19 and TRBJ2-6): DGGITQSPKYLFRKEGQNVTLSCEQNLNHDAMYWYRQDPGQGLRLIYYSQIVNDFQKGDIAEGYSVSREKKESFPLTVTSAQKNPTAFYLCASSGRVGAGANVLTFGAGSRLTVL.

The CDR3: CASSQGRDWTSGSSYNEQFF. The CDR3 nucleotides read TGTGCCAGCAGCCAGGGGAGGGATTGGACTAGCGGGAGTTCCTACAATGAGCAGTTCTTC. The chain has TRBV14 and TRBJ2-1, with TRBD2 matching over 13 bases. Germline V gives CDR1 SGHDN, CDR2 FVKESK. J gave up 1 base and V 3 bases, and 12 bases lay outside the gene matches. The CDR3 is made up of 20 amino acids.

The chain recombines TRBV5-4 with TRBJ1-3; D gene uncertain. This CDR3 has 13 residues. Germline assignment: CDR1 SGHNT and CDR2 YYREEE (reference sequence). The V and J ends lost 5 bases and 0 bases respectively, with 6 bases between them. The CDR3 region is CASSLLSGNTIYF. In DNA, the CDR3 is TGTGCCAGCAGTTTACTCTCTGGAAACACCATATATTTT.

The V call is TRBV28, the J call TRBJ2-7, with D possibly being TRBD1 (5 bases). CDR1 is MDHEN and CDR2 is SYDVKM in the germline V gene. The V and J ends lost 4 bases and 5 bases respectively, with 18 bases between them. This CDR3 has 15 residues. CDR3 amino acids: CASSSTYSTGNEQYF. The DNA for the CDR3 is TGTGCCAGCAGTTCGACCTACAGTACAGGTAACGAGCAGTACTTC.

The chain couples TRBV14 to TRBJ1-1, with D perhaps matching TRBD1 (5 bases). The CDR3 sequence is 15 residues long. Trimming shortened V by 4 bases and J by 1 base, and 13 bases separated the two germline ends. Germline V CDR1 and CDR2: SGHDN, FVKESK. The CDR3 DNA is TGTGCCAGCAGCCTTCTTCGGGGGGGGAACACTGAAGCTTTCTTT. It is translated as CASSLLRGGNTEAFF.

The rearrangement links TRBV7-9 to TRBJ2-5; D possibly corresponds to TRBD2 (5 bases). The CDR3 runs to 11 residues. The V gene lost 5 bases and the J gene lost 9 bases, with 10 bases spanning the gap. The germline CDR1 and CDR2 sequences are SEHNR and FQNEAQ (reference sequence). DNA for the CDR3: TGTGCCAGCAGCCCGTCCGGGGCCCAGTACTTC. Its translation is CASSPSGAQYF.

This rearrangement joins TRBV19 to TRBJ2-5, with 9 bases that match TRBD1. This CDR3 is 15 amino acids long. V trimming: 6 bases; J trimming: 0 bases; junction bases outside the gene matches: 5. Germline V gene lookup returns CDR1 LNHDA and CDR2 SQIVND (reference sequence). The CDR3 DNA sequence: TGTGCCAGTAGGGGACAGGGCCTGTACCAAGAGACCCAGTACTTC. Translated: CASRGQGLYQETQYF. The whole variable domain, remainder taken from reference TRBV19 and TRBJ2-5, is DGGITQSPKYLFRKEGQNVTLSCEQNLNHDAMYWYRQDPGQGLRLIYYSQIVNDFQKGDIAEGYSVSREKKESFPLTVTSAQKNPTAFYLCASRGQGLYQETQYFGPGTRLLVL.

For the CDR3, the DNA is TGTGCCAGCAGCCAGGGACTAGCGGGAGGCCCTACCTACAATGAGCAGTTCTTC. It specifies CASSQGLAGGPTYNEQFF. The chain uses TRBV11-3 and TRBJ2-1, with 15 bases fitting TRBD2. Germline CDR1 and CDR2: SGHNT and YENEEA. Trimming cost V 5 bases and J 2 bases; bases outside gene matches: 7. The CDR3 length is 18 residues.

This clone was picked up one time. The CDR3 DNA reads as TGCGCCAGCAGCCAGGTGACAGTGAACACTGAAGCTTTCTTT. Its protein product is CASSQVTVNTEAFF. This chain uses TRBV4-1 with TRBJ1-1; possibly TRBD1 for D (5 bases). Trimming took 3 bases from V and 0 from J, leaving 8 bases between them. Germline CDR1 MGHRA, CDR2 YSYEKL. The CDR3 covers 14 residues.

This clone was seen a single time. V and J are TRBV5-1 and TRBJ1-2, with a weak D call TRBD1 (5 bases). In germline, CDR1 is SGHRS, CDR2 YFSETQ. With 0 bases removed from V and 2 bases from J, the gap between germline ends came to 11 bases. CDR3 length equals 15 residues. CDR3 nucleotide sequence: TGCGCCAGCAGCTTGGTGCGGGGGACCAACTATGGCTACACCTTC. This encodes CASSLVRGTNYGYTF.

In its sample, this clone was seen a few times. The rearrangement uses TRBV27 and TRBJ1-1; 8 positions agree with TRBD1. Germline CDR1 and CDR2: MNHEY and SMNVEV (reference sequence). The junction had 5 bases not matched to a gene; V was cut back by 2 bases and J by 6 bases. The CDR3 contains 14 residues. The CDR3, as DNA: TGTGCCAGCAGTTTACAGCTACAGGGGGCTGAAGCTTTCTTT. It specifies CASSLQLQGAEAFF.

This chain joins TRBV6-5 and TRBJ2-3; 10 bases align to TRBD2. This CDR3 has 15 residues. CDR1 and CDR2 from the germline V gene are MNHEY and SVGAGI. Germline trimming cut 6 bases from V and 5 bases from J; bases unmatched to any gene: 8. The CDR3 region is CASRGAGGRVDTQYF. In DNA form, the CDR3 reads TGTGCCAGCAGGGGAGCGGGGGGGCGGGTAGATACGCAGTATTTT.

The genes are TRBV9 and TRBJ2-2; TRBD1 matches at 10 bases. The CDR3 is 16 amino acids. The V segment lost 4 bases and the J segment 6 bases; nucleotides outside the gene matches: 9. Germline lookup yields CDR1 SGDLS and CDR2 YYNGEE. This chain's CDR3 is CASSTDRGRIAGELFF. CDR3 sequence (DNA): TGTGCCAGCAGCACCGACAGGGGGCGAATCGCCGGGGAGCTGTTTTTT.

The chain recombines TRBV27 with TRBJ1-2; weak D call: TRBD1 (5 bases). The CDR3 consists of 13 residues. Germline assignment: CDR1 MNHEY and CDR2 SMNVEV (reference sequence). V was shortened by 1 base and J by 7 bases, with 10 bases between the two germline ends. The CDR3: CASSLWRGGGYTF. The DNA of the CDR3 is TGTGCCAGCAGTTTATGGCGGGGCGGTGGCTACACCTTC.

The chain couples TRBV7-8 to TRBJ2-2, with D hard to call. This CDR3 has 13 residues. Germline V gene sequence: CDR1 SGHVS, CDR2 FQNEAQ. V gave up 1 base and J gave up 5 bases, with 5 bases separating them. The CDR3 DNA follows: TGTGCCAGCAGCTTAGTGCTAACCGGGGAGCTGTTTTTT. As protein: CASSLVLTGELFF.

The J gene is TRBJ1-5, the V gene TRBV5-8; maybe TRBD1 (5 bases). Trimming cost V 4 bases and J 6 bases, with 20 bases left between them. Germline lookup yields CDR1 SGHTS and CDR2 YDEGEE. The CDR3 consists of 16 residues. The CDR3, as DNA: TGTGCCAGCAGCGGCGATAGACAGCGGCGGGGTCAGCCCCAGCATTTT. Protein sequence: CASSGDRQRRGQPQHF.

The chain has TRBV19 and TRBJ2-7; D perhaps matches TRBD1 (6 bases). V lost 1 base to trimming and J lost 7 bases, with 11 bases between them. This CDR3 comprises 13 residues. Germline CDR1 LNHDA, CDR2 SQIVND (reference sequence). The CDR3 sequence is CASSIAGAREQYF. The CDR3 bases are TGTGCCAGTAGTATAGCAGGGGCCCGGGAGCAGTACTTC.

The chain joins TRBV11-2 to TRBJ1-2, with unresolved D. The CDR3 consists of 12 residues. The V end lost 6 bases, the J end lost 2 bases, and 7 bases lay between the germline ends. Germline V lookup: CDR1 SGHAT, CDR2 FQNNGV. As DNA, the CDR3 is TGTGCCAGCAGTGACGGGAACTATGGCTACACCTTC. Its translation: CASSDGNYGYTF.

CDR3 sequence: CASSFGGAGTEAFF. The CDR3 coding sequence is TGTGCCAGCAGTTTCGGGGGGGCAGGCACTGAAGCTTTCTTT. The rearrangement links TRBV28 to TRBJ1-1; D is possibly TRBD1 (6 bases). V lost 3 bases and J lost 4, with 12 bases in between. The CDR3 sequence is 14 residues long. CDR1 and CDR2 (germline): MDHEN, SYDVKM.

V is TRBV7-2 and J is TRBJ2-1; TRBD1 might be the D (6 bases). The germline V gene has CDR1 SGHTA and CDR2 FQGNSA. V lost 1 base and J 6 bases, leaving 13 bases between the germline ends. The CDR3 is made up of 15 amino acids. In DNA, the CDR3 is TGTGCCAGCAGCTTAGGGACAGCAAGTCGCAATGAGCAGTTCTTC. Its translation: CASSLGTASRNEQFF. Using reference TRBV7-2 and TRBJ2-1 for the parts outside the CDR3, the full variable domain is GAGVSQSPSNKVTEKGKDVELRCDPISGHTALYWYRQSLGQGLEFLIYFQGNSAPDKSGLPSDRFSAERTGGSVSTLTIQRTQQEDSAVYLCASSLGTASRNEQFFGPGTRLTVL.

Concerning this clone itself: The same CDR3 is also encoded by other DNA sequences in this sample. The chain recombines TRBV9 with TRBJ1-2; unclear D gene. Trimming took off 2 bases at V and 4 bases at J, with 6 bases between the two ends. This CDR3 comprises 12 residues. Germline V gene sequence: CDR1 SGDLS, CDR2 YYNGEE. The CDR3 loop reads CASSVRGYGYTF. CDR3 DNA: TGTGCCAGCAGCGTCCGGGGCTATGGCTACACCTTC.

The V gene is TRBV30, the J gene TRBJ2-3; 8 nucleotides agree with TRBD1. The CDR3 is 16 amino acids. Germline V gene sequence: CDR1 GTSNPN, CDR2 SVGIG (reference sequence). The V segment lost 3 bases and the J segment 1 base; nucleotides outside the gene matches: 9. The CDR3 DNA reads TGTGCCTGGAGCGCCGGACAGGGAAGGGGCACAGATACGCAGTATTTT. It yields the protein CAWSAGQGRGTDTQYF. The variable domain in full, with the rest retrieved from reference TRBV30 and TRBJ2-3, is SQTIHQWPATLVQPVGSPLSLECTVEGTSNPNLYWYRQAAGRGLQLLFYSVGIGQISSEVPQNLSASRPQDRQFILSSKKLLLSDSGFYLCAWSAGQGRGTDTQYFGPGTRLTVL.

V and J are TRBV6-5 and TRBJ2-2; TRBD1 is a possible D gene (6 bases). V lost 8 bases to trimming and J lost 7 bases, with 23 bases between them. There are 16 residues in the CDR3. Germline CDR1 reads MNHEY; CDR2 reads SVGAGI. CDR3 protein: CASYYSDSGVGGELFF. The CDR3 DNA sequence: TGTGCCAGCTATTACTCTGATTCAGGGGTCGGCGGGGAGCTGTTTTTT.

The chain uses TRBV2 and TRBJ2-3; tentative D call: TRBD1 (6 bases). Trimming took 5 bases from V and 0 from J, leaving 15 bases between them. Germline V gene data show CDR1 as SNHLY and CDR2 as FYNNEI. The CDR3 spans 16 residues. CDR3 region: CASSLGGRGSTDTQYF. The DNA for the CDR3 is TGTGCCAGCAGTTTAGGGGGTCGAGGGAGCACAGATACGCAGTATTTT.

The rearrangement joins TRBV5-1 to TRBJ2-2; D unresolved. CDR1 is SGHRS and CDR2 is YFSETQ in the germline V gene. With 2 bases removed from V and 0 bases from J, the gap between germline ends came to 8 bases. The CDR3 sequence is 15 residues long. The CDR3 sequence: CASSFDMANTGELFF. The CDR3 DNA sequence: TGCGCCAGCAGCTTTGACATGGCGAACACCGGGGAGCTGTTTTTT.

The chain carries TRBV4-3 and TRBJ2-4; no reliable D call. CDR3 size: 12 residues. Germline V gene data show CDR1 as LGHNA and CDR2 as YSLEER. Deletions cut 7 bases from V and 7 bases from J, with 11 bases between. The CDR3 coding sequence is TGCGCCAGCATGGAGAGGCCGAACATTCAGTACTTC. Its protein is CASMERPNIQYF.

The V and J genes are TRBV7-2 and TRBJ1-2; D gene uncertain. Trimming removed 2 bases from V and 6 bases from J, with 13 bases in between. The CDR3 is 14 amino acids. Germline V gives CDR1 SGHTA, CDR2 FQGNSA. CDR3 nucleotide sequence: TGTGCCAGCAGCTTATTTGCTCTGGGCGATGGCTACACCTTC. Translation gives CASSLFALGDGYTF.

Here the CDR3 DNA reads TGTGCCAGCAGTGAGACTACGTCCCAGTACTTC. Translated: CASSETTSQYF. V is TRBV6-1 and J is TRBJ2-5, with D maybe TRBD2 (5 bases). The CDR3 consists of 11 residues. V lost 3 bases, J lost 9 bases, and 8 bases lay in between. Per germline, CDR1 MNHNS and CDR2 SASEGT.

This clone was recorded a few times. CDR3 sequence: CASSIGGWKLGRTEAFF. The CDR3 coding sequence is TGTGCCAGCAGCATTGGTGGCTGGAAGCTGGGCCGCACTGAAGCTTTCTTT. The genes are TRBV5-4 and TRBJ1-1, with D uncertain. The CDR3 has 17 amino acids. V was trimmed by 4 bases and J by 4 bases, leaving 23 bases between them. Germline V CDR1 and CDR2: SGHNT, YYREEE (reference sequence).